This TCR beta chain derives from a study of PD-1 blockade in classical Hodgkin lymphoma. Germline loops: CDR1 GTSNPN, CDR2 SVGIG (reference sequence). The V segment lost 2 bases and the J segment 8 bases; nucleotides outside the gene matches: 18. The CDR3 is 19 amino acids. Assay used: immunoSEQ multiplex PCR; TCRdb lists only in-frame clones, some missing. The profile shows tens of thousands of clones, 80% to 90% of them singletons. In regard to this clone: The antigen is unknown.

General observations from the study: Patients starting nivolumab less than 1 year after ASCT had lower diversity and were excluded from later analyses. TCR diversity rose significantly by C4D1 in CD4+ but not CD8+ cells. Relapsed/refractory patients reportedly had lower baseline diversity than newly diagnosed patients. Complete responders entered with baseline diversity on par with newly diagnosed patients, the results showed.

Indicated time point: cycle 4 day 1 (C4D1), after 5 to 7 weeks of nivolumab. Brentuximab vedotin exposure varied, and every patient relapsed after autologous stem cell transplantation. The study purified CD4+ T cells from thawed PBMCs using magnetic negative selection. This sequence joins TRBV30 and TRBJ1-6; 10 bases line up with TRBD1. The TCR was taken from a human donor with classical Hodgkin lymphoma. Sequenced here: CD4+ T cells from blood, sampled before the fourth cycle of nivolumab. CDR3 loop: CAWSKTRGGRGTGDSPLHF. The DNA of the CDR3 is TGTGCCTGGAGTAAGACCCGGGGGGGGCGTGGGACAGGGGATTCACCCCTCCACTTT.